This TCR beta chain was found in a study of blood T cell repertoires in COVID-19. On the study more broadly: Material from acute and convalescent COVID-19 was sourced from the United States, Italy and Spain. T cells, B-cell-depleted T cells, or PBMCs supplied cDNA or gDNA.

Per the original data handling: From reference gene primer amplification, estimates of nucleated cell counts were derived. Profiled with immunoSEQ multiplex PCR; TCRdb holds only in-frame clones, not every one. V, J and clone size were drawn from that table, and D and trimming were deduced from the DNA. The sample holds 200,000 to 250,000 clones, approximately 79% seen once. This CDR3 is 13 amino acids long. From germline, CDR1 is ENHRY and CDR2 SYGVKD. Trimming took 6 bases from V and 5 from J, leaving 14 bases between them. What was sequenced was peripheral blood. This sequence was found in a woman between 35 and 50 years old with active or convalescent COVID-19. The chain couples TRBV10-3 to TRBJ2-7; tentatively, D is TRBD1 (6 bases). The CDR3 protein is CAISQGIVNEQYF. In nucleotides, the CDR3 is TGTGCCATCAGCCAGGGGATTGTCAACGAGCAGTACTTC.